The 26 T cell receptor beta chains in this list originate from one sample, sequenced in a study of T cell responses to AZD1222 COVID-19 vaccine. The assay was immunoSEQ multiplex PCR, and TCRdb's table has in-frame clones only and misses some. The sample lists under 70,000 clones; nearly 80% were seen once. This specimen consisted of peripheral blood, obtained 28 days after the second AZD1222 dose. These receptors were obtained from an adult who received the AZD1222 COVID-19 vaccine.

This clone was seen more than once but under ten times. This chain uses TRBV9 with TRBJ1-6; TRBD1 matches at 9 bases. The germline V gene encodes CDR1 SGDLS and CDR2 YYNGEE. V lost 4 bases, J lost 10 bases, and 6 bases stayed unmatched. The CDR3 totals 14 residues. The CDR3 DNA follows: TGTGCCAGCAGCCCACAGGGGGCAAACTCACCCCTCCACTTT. Translation gives CASSPQGANSPLHF.

This chain uses TRBV2 with TRBJ2-3; no clear D. The germline gives CDR1 SNHLY, CDR2 FYNNEI. The CDR3 totals 13 residues. V lost 2 bases, J lost 3 bases, and 6 bases lay in between. Here the CDR3 reads CASSEPWTDTQYF. As DNA, the CDR3 is TGTGCCAGCAGTGAACCCTGGACAGATACGCAGTATTTT.

V gene TRBV14 combines with J gene TRBJ2-6, with TRBD1 identical over 7 bases. The ends lost 4 bases at V and 2 bases at J; junction bases unmatched: 5. Germline V CDR1 and CDR2: SGHDN, FVKESK. The CDR3 length is 16 residues. CDR3 DNA sequence: TGTGCCAGCAGCCTCACAGGGGTAGCTGGGGCCAACGTCCTGACTTTC. This gives the protein CASSLTGVAGANVLTF.

The CDR3 DNA reads as TGTGCCAGCAGCCCAGCGACAGGGGTCAATGAGCAGTTCTTC. Protein product: CASSPATGVNEQFF. The V and J genes are TRBV7-2 and TRBJ2-1; the match to TRBD1 covers 8 bases. CDR1 SGHTA and CDR2 FQGNSA come from the germline V gene. The CDR3 has 14 residues. J gave up 6 bases and V 5 bases, and 6 bases lay outside the gene matches.

Notes on this clone: At one boundary the junction diverges from the germline segment, which might be a read error. The chain employs TRBV19 and TRBJ1-6; D is uncertain. The CDR3 is 15 amino acids. Germline CDR1 LNHDA, CDR2 SQIVND (reference sequence). This CDR3 is CASSMDGGYNSSLHF. DNA for the CDR3: TGTGCCAGTAGTATGGACGGAGGCTATAATTCATCCCTCCACTTT. Looking up the rest from reference TRBV19 and TRBJ1-6 gives the full variable domain: DGGITQSPKYLFRKEGQNVTLSCEQNLNHDAMYWYRQDPGQGLRLIYYSQIVNDFQKGDIAEGYSVSREKKESFPLTVTSAQKNPTAFYLCASSMDGGYNSSLHFGNGTRLTVT.

J is TRBJ1-2 and V is TRBV2; D possibly corresponds to TRBD1 (5 bases). The V gene lost 1 base and the J gene lost 8 bases, with 17 bases spanning the gap. Germline CDR1 SNHLY, CDR2 FYNNEI. This CDR3 region has 15 residues. The CDR3 spells CASSEGGTASGGYTF. CDR3 in DNA: TGTGCCAGCAGTGAAGGTGGGACGGCCTCGGGGGGCTACACCTTC. Full variable domain (outside the CDR3, taken from reference TRBV2 and TRBJ1-2): EPEVTQTPSHQVTQMGQEVILRCVPISNHLYFYWYRQILGQKVEFLVSFYNNEISEKSEIFDDQFSVERPDGSNFTLKIRSTKLEDSAMYFCASSEGGTASGGYTFGSGTRLTVV.

The chain couples TRBV5-1 to TRBJ1-6; maybe TRBD1 (6 bases). V was cut by 1 base and J by 6 bases, with 8 bases left in between. CDR1 SGHRS and CDR2 YFSETQ come from the germline V gene. This CDR3 spans 14 amino acids. This CDR3 reads CASSLTGINSPLHF. DNA for the CDR3: TGCGCCAGCAGCTTGACAGGGATTAATTCACCCCTCCACTTT.

The J gene is TRBJ1-4, the V gene TRBV28; D may be TRBD1 (5 bases). This CDR3 has 13 amino acids. Trimming left V 10 bases short and J 4 bases short, with 13 bases between. Germline CDR1 and CDR2: MDHEN and SYDVKM. This CDR3 is CATWGTVNEKLFF. The CDR3 DNA reads TGTGCCACTTGGGGGACCGTTAATGAAAAACTGTTTTTT.

The chain employs TRBV28 and TRBJ1-2; D is uncertain. The germline V and J ends were trimmed by 6 bases and 8 bases, with 16 bases remaining between them. The CDR3 covers 13 residues. CDR1 and CDR2 (germline): MDHEN, SYDVKM. The CDR3 region is CASSITPQGGYTF. DNA of the CDR3: TGTGCCAGCAGCATTACGCCTCAAGGGGGCTACACCTTC.

The V and J genes are TRBV7-9 and TRBJ2-2; weak D call: TRBD1 (6 bases). V was pared by 7 bases and J by 1 base, with 10 bases between. The CDR3 spans 14 residues. Germline values: CDR1 SEHNR, CDR2 FQNEAQ (reference sequence). The CDR3 region has the DNA TGTGCCAGCAAATTGGGACAGAACACCGGGGAGCTGTTTTTT. It translates to CASKLGQNTGELFF.

The gene calls are TRBV5-1 and TRBJ2-3, with D unresolved. CDR3 length: 13 residues. Germline values: CDR1 SGHRS, CDR2 YFSETQ. Deletions cut 3 bases from V and 6 bases from J, with 11 bases between. The CDR3 protein is CASSSAVKDTQYF. The CDR3 DNA reads TGCGCCAGCAGCTCGGCGGTGAAGGATACGCAGTATTTT.

The table lists this clone with a few counts. This chain connects TRBV7-8 to TRBJ2-7; 8 positions match TRBD1. The CDR3 is 14 amino acids. J gave up 7 bases and V 2 bases, and 7 bases lay outside the gene matches. CDR1 is SGHVS, CDR2 FQNEAQ, per germline. Here the CDR3 DNA reads TGTGCCAGCAGCTTAACGCAGGGGGCGGATGAGCAGTACTTC. It specifies CASSLTQGADEQYF.

J is TRBJ2-7 and V is TRBV24-1, with TRBD1 matching over 8 bases. CDR1 is KGHDR, CDR2 SFDVKD, per germline. Trimming cost V 2 bases and J 5 bases; bases outside gene matches: 10. The CDR3 length is 16 residues. The CDR3 region has the DNA TGTGCCACCAGTGATTCCTATAGGACAGGGAAAAACGAGCAGTACTTC. It yields the protein CATSDSYRTGKNEQYF.

Only one count was recorded for this clone. The rearrangement joins TRBV7-2 to TRBJ1-1; D perhaps matches TRBD1 (6 bases). Between the trimmed V and J ends, which lost 5 bases and 3 bases, there was a span of 16 bases. The germline CDR1 and CDR2 sequences are SGHTA and FQGNSA. This CDR3 has 15 residues. CDR3 bases: TGTGCCAGCAGCAGAATGACAGGAGGGCACACTGAAGCTTTCTTT. This sequence encodes CASSRMTGGHTEAFF.

This chain joins TRBV27 and TRBJ2-1; tentative D call: TRBD2 (6 bases). CDR1 and CDR2 from the germline V gene are MNHEY and SMNVEV (reference sequence). The CDR3 loop spans 17 amino acids. Trimming stripped 5 bases from V and 7 bases from J, with 24 bases between. Here the CDR3 DNA reads TGTGCCAGCAGTCCCACCCAGGGCAGACTAGGGTTGAATGAGCAGTTCTTC. Translating gives CASSPTQGRLGLNEQFF.

This clone was recorded only once. Here the CDR3 DNA reads TGTGCCACCAGTGATGATCACAGGGCGAGCTCCTACAATGAGCAGTTCTTC. Its protein is CATSDDHRASSYNEQFF. The V and J genes are TRBV24-1 and TRBJ2-1; weak D call: TRBD1 (6 bases). V shed 3 bases and J shed 0 bases, with 14 bases lying between them. This CDR3 has 17 amino acids. Germline CDR1 and CDR2: KGHDR and SFDVKD.

J is TRBJ2-1 and V is TRBV6-2 or TRBV6-3; 12 nucleotides line up with TRBD2. The CDR3 is made up of 18 amino acids. CDR1 is MNHEY and CDR2 is SVGEGT in the germline V gene. The ends lost 4 bases at V and 1 base at J; junction bases unmatched: 8. In nucleotides, the CDR3 is TGTGCCAGCAGTTCACTGGGACTAGCGGGTAGGTCCTACAATGAGCAGTTCTTC. It is translated as CASSSLGLAGRSYNEQFF.

This clone appeared a few times. The chain carries TRBV5-6 and TRBJ1-3, with D hard to call. Germline-derived CDR1 and CDR2 are SGHDT and YYEEEE. V lost 7 bases and J lost 4, with 12 bases in between. The CDR3 covers 13 residues. The DNA for the CDR3 is TGTGCCAGCCGTCTAAAAGGCGGAAACACCATATATTTT. Its translation: CASRLKGGNTIYF.

This chain connects TRBV3-1 (or the pseudogene TRBV3-2) to TRBJ2-3, with D unclear. Between the trimmed V and J ends, which lost 7 bases and 1 base, there was a span of 6 bases. There are 12 residues in the CDR3. Germline V gene data show CDR1 as LGHDT and CDR2 as YNNKEL (reference sequence). The CDR3 coding sequence is TGTGCCAGCACCCTTGGCACAGATACGCAGTATTTT. This gives the protein CASTLGTDTQYF.

In DNA form, the CDR3 reads TGTGCCTGGAGTCCGACAGGGCGCCTCAGTTCACCCCTCCACTTT. As protein: CAWSPTGRLSSPLHF. V usage is TRBV30 and J usage is TRBJ1-6; 7 nucleotides match TRBD1. The junction had 10 bases not matched to a gene; V was cut back by 2 bases and J by 9 bases. The CDR3 contains 15 residues. Per germline, CDR1 GTSNPN and CDR2 SVGIG (reference sequence).

The chain has TRBV18 and TRBJ2-1, with 9 bases aligning to TRBD2. This CDR3 has 15 amino acids. Per germline, CDR1 KGHSH and CDR2 LQKENI. Trimming at V came to 3 bases and at J to 6 bases, leaving 6 bases not matched to a gene. This CDR3 reads CASSPVAGDANEQFF. Here the CDR3 DNA reads TGTGCCAGCTCACCGGTAGCGGGAGATGCCAATGAGCAGTTCTTC.

The rearrangement links TRBV7-2 to TRBJ2-5; 7 bases map to TRBD2. Germline V gene data show CDR1 as SGHTA and CDR2 as FQGNSA. This CDR3 is 14 amino acids long. V gave up 4 bases and J gave up 3 bases; unmatched junction bases: 5. The CDR3: CASSWMGTKETQYF. CDR3 coding DNA: TGTGCCAGCAGCTGGATGGGGACTAAAGAGACCCAGTACTTC.

The chain couples TRBV18 to TRBJ1-3, with unresolved D. The CDR3 sequence is 15 residues long. Trimming took off 3 bases at V and 0 bases at J, with 9 bases between the two ends. The germline CDR1 and CDR2 sequences are KGHSH and LQKENI. CDR3 coding DNA: TGTGCCAGCTCACCGGACGGATACTCTGGAAACACCATATATTTT. It translates to CASSPDGYSGNTIYF.

V gene TRBV14 combines with J gene TRBJ1-6; the match to TRBD1 covers 7 bases. CDR1 and CDR2 (germline): SGHDN, FVKESK. The V segment lost 1 base and the J segment 11 bases; nucleotides outside the gene matches: 8. The CDR3 totals 15 residues. CDR3 region: CASSQATGSLAPLHF. In DNA form, the CDR3 reads TGTGCCAGCAGCCAAGCGACAGGGTCTCTTGCACCCCTCCACTTT.

The chain links TRBV6-2 or TRBV6-3 to TRBJ1-2; D may be TRBD1 (6 bases). Germline-derived CDR1 and CDR2 are MNHEY and SVGEGT. Trimming left V 0 bases short and J 7 bases short, with 12 bases between. The length of the CDR3 is 14 residues. CDR3 loop: CASSYSGTSLGYTF. CDR3 bases: TGTGCCAGCAGTTACTCGGGGACATCCCTTGGCTACACCTTC.

The J gene is TRBJ1-2, the V gene TRBV5-6; TRBD1 might be the D (6 bases). V was trimmed by 0 bases and J by 3 bases, leaving 12 bases between them. The CDR3 has 15 amino acids. Germline CDR1 SGHDT, CDR2 YYEEEE. CDR3 in DNA: TGTGCCAGCAGCTTGGCGGGGGGCGCGTACTATGGCTACACCTTC. It yields the protein CASSLAGGAYYGYTF.